The T cell receptor (beta chain) described here comes from a study of cytomegalovirus exposure and HLA in healthy donors. Study conclusions and caveats: One cluster of highly shared sequence variants probably arose as a sequencing artifact. For most TCR sequences rarity was the rule, although some public TCRs occurred in many donors. The classifier reportedly diagnosed cytomegalovirus status with high sensitivity and specificity. When presence/absence was analysed, sequencing depth was taken to be roughly uniform across donors.

The PCR was carried out with 60 Vbeta primers and 13 Jbeta primers. TCRdb's copy holds only in-frame clones and misses some; the assay was immunoSEQ multiplex PCR. There are fewer than 50,000 clones in the sample, with approximately 8.8% held by the top ten. The CDR3 loop spans 15 amino acids. From germline, CDR1 is MNHEY and CDR2 SMNVEV (reference sequence). V shed 4 bases and J 5 bases; nucleotides not matched to a gene: 7. Of note for this clone: Its antigen is not identified.

This chain joins TRBV27 and TRBJ2-5; 10 bases fit TRBD2. The receptor was derived from a male donor in good health and CMV-seronegative. The sequencing sample was made of PBMCs. CDR3 sequence (DNA): TGTGCCAGCAGTTCCCCAGCGGGAGGGCCCGAGACCCAGTACTTC. Translation gives CASSSPAGGPETQYF.